These 25 T cell receptor beta chains came from one sample sequenced in a study of cytomegalovirus exposure and HLA in healthy donors. Use of 60 Vbeta and 13 Jbeta primers characterized the PCR. Method: immunoSEQ multiplex PCR; TCRdb's copy keeps in-frame clones and lacks some. Of over 150,000 clones listed, about 83% are singletons. Specimen: PBMCs. The receptors stem from a woman aged 40 to 49 in good health and CMV-seronegative.

The chain has TRBV21-1 and TRBJ1-1. TRBV21-1 is listed as a pseudogene. The CDR3 consists of 16 residues. The CDR3 nucleotides read TGTGCCAGCAGCAAAGGCCCGCTAAACCCTGTCCCTGAAGCTTTCTTT. Protein product: CASSKGPLNPVPEAFF.

This chain links TRBV5-1 with TRBJ2-2; 12 bases align to TRBD1. Germline lookup yields CDR1 SGHRS and CDR2 YFSETQ. V lost 4 bases, J lost 6 bases, and 10 bases stayed unmatched. The length of the CDR3 is 17 residues. The CDR3 loop is CASSVDRDRGLSGELFF. In DNA form, the CDR3 reads TGCGCCAGCAGCGTGGACCGGGACAGGGGGCTTTCCGGGGAGCTGTTTTTT.

The chain employs TRBV10-2 and TRBJ2-3; 9 positions agree with TRBD2. Trimming cost V 0 bases and J 2 bases; bases outside gene matches: 3. The CDR3 extends over 16 amino acids. Germline-derived CDR1 and CDR2 are WSHSY and SAAADI. CDR3 in DNA: TGCGCCAGCAGTGAGTCTAGCGGGAGTTACACAGATACGCAGTATTTT. Residues: CASSESSGSYTDTQYF.

V and J are TRBV6-4 and TRBJ2-2; 11 bases agree with TRBD1. The CDR3 runs 14 residues. Germline lookup yields CDR1 MRHNA and CDR2 SNTAGT. V was pared by 6 bases and J by 4 bases, with 1 base of the junction left unmatched. The CDR3 loop is CASRGQGATGELFF. CDR3 in DNA: TGTGCCAGCAGAGGACAGGGGGCCACCGGGGAGCTGTTTTTT.

This rearrangement joins TRBV10-3 to TRBJ1-1, with 7 bases lining up with TRBD1. V was clipped by 2 bases and J by 3 bases; unmatched bases: 0. This CDR3 has 13 residues. Germline values: CDR1 ENHRY, CDR2 SYGVKD. Here the CDR3 reads CAISETGDTEAFF. The CDR3 nucleotides are TGTGCCATCAGTGAGACAGGGGACACTGAAGCTTTCTTT.

As regards this clone: Other DNA sequences in this specimen translate into the identical CDR3. V usage is TRBV5-4 and J usage is TRBJ1-2, with a tentative D call TRBD1 (5 bases). Germline V CDR1 and CDR2: SGHNT, YYREEE (reference sequence). This CDR3 has 13 residues. V dropped 0 bases and J dropped 5 bases, with 8 bases sitting between them. Here the CDR3 DNA reads TGTGCCAGCAGCTTGGCCGGGGGATATGGCTACACCTTC. Its translation: CASSLAGGYGYTF.

The V and J genes are TRBV5-1 and TRBJ2-5; 7 nucleotides align to TRBD1. The CDR3 sequence is 13 residues long. Unmatched junction bases numbered 6, after V lost 9 bases and J lost 1 base. CDR1 and CDR2 (germline): SGHRS, YFSETQ. The CDR3 DNA is TGCGCCACTAGGGACAGTTTCCAAGAGACCCAGTACTTC. The encoded protein is CATRDSFQETQYF.

The chain recombines TRBV2 with TRBJ1-4; TRBD1 aligns across 11 bases. Germline V lookup: CDR1 SNHLY, CDR2 FYNNEI. J was trimmed by 6 bases and V by 9 bases; bases with no gene match: 0. The CDR3 is 12 residues long. CDR3 DNA: TGTGCCAGGGGACAGGGGGATGAAAAACTGTTTTTT. It codes for CARGQGDEKLFF. Variable domain in full (rest from reference TRBV2 and TRBJ1-4): EPEVTQTPSHQVTQMGQEVILRCVPISNHLYFYWYRQILGQKVEFLVSFYNNEISEKSEIFDDQFSVERPDGSNFTLKIRSTKLEDSAMYFCARGQGDEKLFFGSGTQLSVL.

This clone was seen a handful of times. The rearrangement links TRBV6-5 to TRBJ2-7, with 10 bases aligning to TRBD1. V shed 2 bases, J shed 2 bases, and the junction held 6 bases outside the gene matches. Germline V gene lookup returns CDR1 MNHEY and CDR2 SVGAGI. The CDR3 contains 16 residues. CDR3: CASSYTTGTGAYEQYF. In DNA, the CDR3 is TGTGCCAGCAGTTACACCACGGGGACAGGGGCCTACGAGCAGTACTTC.

The chain has TRBV4-1 and TRBJ2-7, with D perhaps TRBD2 (5 bases). The CDR3 is 12 residues long. CDR1 and CDR2 from the germline V gene are MGHRA and YSYEKL. V was trimmed by 3 bases and J by 8 bases, leaving 11 bases between them. The CDR3 DNA is TGCGCCAGCAGCCATGCCGGGGAGAAGCAGTACTTC. Translating gives CASSHAGEKQYF.

The J gene is TRBJ2-7, the V gene TRBV28; D may be TRBD1 (6 bases). The CDR3 is 15 residues long. Per germline, CDR1 MDHEN and CDR2 SYDVKM. V was trimmed by 5 bases and J by 0 bases, leaving 14 bases between them. CDR3 coding DNA: TGTGCCAGCAGTCCCATCGGACAGCTCTCCTACGAGCAGTACTTC. It encodes CASSPIGQLSYEQYF.

V is TRBV28 and J is TRBJ2-5; no clear D gene. Trimming shortened V by 7 bases and J by 3 bases, and 6 bases separated the two germline ends. Germline CDR1 is MDHEN and CDR2 is SYDVKM. The CDR3 is made up of 11 amino acids. This CDR3 reads CASILKETQYF. The CDR3 DNA sequence: TGTGCCAGCATCCTTAAAGAGACCCAGTACTTC.

V is TRBV4-2 and J is TRBJ2-5, with D perhaps matching TRBD2 (5 bases). Germline V lookup: CDR1 LGHNA, CDR2 YNFKEQ. V lost 0 bases, J lost 7 bases, and 9 bases lay in between. The CDR3 extends over 13 amino acids. The DNA for the CDR3 is TGTGCCAGCAGCCAAGATCTAGCCGGGACCCAGTACTTC. Translated, it gives CASSQDLAGTQYF.

The chain is built from TRBV5-8 and TRBJ2-7, with D maybe TRBD1 (7 bases). Deletions cut 0 bases from V and 2 bases from J, with 15 bases between. In germline, CDR1 is SGHTS, CDR2 YDEGEE. This CDR3 region has 16 residues. The CDR3 nucleotides read TGTGCCAGCAGCTTGGGATTCAGGGGGGCAGCCTACGAGCAGTACTTC. Translating gives CASSLGFRGAAYEQYF.

This chain joins TRBV7-9 and TRBJ1-3, with D perhaps TRBD1 (5 bases). This CDR3 comprises 15 residues. The ends were cut back, 7 bases at V and 4 bases at J, with 17 bases in the middle. CDR1 is SEHNR and CDR2 is FQNEAQ in the germline V gene (reference sequence). DNA for the CDR3: TGTGCCAGCAACCGACGGGGGGATAAAGGAAACACCATATATTTT. Its translation: CASNRRGDKGNTIYF.

This clone was seen once. Germline is not matched at one junction end, which may reflect a read error. The rearrangement links TRBV7-9 to TRBJ1-1, with 7 bases matching TRBD1. The CDR3 has 12 residues. Per the germline V gene, CDR1 is SEHNR and CDR2 is FQNEAQ (reference sequence). The CDR3 sequence: CSSTRQGTEAFF. DNA of the CDR3: TGTTCCAGCACACGACAGGGCACTGAAGCTTTCTTT.

The chain uses TRBV11-2 and TRBJ2-5; 14 bases map to TRBD2. The ends lost 5 bases at V and 2 bases at J; junction bases unmatched: 4. The CDR3 totals 16 residues. In germline, CDR1 is SGHAT, CDR2 FQNNGV. As DNA, the CDR3 is TGTGCCAGCAGCCTCAGACTAGCGGGGGGGCAAGAGACCCAGTACTTC. The encoded protein is CASSLRLAGGQETQYF. The entire variable domain, with the rest obtained from reference TRBV11-2 and TRBJ2-5, is as follows: EAGVAQSPRYKIIEKRQSVAFWCNPISGHATLYWYQQILGQGPKLLIQFQNNGVVDDSQLPKDRFSAERLKGVDSTLKIQPAKLEDSAVYLCASSLRLAGGQETQYFGPGTRLLVL.

The J gene is TRBJ1-2, the V gene TRBV2; D is unclear. V dropped 4 bases and J dropped 14 bases, with 14 bases sitting between them. The CDR3 sequence is 11 residues long. Germline CDR1 reads SNHLY; CDR2 reads FYNNEI. CDR3 residues: CASSVGLRRTF. DNA for the CDR3: TGTGCCAGCAGTGTAGGTCTAAGGAGAACCTTC.

J is TRBJ2-7 and V is TRBV30; the D gene is possibly TRBD1 (6 bases). Looked up from germline, CDR1 is GTSNPN and CDR2 is SVGIG (reference sequence). The CDR3 contains 13 residues. Trimming took off 0 bases at V and 9 bases at J, with 15 bases between the two ends. The CDR3 loop reads CAWSVETGSWQYF. CDR3 DNA: TGTGCCTGGAGTGTAGAGACAGGCTCATGGCAGTACTTC.

The chain employs TRBV30 and TRBJ1-1; D unresolved. The CDR3 covers 10 residues. Trimming removed 4 bases from V and 2 bases from J, with 2 bases in between. Germline CDR1 and CDR2: GTSNPN and SVGIG (reference sequence). CDR3 in amino acids: CAWTNTEAFF. As DNA, the CDR3 is TGTGCCTGGACAAACACTGAAGCTTTCTTT.

This chain connects TRBV11-2 to TRBJ2-1, with D unresolved. The CDR3 covers 12 residues. V lost 1 base and J lost 5, with 3 bases in between. Germline V gene sequence: CDR1 SGHAT, CDR2 FQNNGV. The CDR3, as DNA: TGTGCCAGCAGCTTAGTAAACAATGAGCAGTTCTTC. The encoded protein is CASSLVNNEQFF.

The chain joins TRBV10-3 to TRBJ1-3; TRBD1 might be the D (5 bases). The V end lost 8 bases, the J end lost 1 base, and 15 bases lay between the germline ends. CDR1 and CDR2 from the germline V gene are ENHRY and SYGVKD. The CDR3 covers 15 residues. DNA for the CDR3: TGTGCCATCGGTTCTGCAGGGCCGTCTGGAAACACCATATATTTT. Amino acid sequence: CAIGSAGPSGNTIYF.

The V call is TRBV9, the J call TRBJ2-7, with D possibly being TRBD1 (5 bases). The germline V gene encodes CDR1 SGDLS and CDR2 YYNGEE. V dropped 0 bases and J dropped 3 bases, with 13 bases sitting between them. The length of the CDR3 is 15 residues. CDR3 sequence reads: CASSVGAGSLYEQYF. The CDR3 coding sequence is TGTGCCAGCAGCGTAGGGGCAGGGTCTCTCTACGAGCAGTACTTC.

The chain links TRBV27 to TRBJ1-5; possible D gene TRBD1, 5 bases. Trimming took off 0 bases at V and 11 bases at J, with 17 bases between the two ends. This CDR3 is built from 15 residues. Per germline, CDR1 MNHEY and CDR2 SMNVEV (reference sequence). In nucleotides, the CDR3 is TGTGCCAGCAGTTTATCCGGGGGTACGGGGGAGGCCCAGCATTTT. This codes for CASSLSGGTGEAQHF.

The chain is built from TRBV30 and TRBJ2-2; 7 positions agree with TRBD2. CDR1 is GTSNPN, CDR2 SVGIG, per germline (reference sequence). This CDR3 is 14 amino acids long. Unmatched junction bases numbered 5, after V lost 4 bases and J lost 3 bases. The chain's CDR3 is CAWKGGGDTGELFF. The CDR3 nucleotides read TGTGCCTGGAAGGGTGGGGGGGACACCGGGGAGCTGTTTTTT.